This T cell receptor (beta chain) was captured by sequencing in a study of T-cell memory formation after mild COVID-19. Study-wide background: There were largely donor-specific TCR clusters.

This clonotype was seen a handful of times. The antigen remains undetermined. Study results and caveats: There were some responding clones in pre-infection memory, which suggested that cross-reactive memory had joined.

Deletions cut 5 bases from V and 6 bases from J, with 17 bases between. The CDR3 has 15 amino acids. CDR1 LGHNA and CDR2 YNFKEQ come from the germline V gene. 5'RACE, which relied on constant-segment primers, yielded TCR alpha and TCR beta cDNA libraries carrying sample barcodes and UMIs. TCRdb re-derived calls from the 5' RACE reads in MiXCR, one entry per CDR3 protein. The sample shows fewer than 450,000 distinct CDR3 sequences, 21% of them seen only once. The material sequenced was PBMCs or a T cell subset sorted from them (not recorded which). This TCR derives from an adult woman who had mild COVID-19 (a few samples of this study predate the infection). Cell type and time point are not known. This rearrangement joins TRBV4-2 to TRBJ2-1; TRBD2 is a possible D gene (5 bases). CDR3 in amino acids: CASSEGSAPVNEQFF. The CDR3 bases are TGTGCCAGCAGCGAGGGCAGCGCCCCGGTCAATGAGCAGTTCTTC.